The clone carrying this TCR beta chain occurred many times. Its antigen is unidentified. The V and J ends lost 5 bases and 0 bases respectively, with 11 bases between them. This CDR3 contains 14 residues. Germline loops: CDR1 SEHNR, CDR2 FQNEAQ (reference sequence). After 5'RACE with constant-segment primers, TCR alpha and TCR beta cDNA libraries carrying sample barcodes and UMIs were obtained. TCRdb re-called the 5' RACE reads with MiXCR, one entry per CDR3 protein. The table shows roughly 550,000 distinct CDR3 sequences, with over 20% occurring only once. This entry is derived from a study of T-cell memory formation after mild COVID-19. Study findings and constraints: CD4+ contracting clones lay mainly in CM and EM, CD8+ ones in EMRA. Contracting clones from day 15 to 85 had balanced CD4/CD8; later expanders favoured CD4+.

The chain carries TRBV7-9 and TRBJ2-7; D possibly corresponds to TRBD2 (5 bases). The sequence derives from an adult woman who had mild COVID-19 (a few samples of this study predate the infection). Cell type and time point are not known. The sequencing sample was made of PBMCs or a T cell subset sorted from them (not recorded which). The CDR3 reads CASSPRGNSYEQYF. The CDR3 nucleotides read TGTGCCAGCAGCCCCAGAGGGAACTCCTACGAGCAGTACTTC.